Shown below are 8 T cell receptor beta chains from a single sample sequenced in a study of CD8 T cells in Susac syndrome. With random hexamers, reverse transcription was performed on about 0.5 to 1 ug of RNA. MiXCR, run by TCRdb on the immunoSEQ multiplex PCR reads, gives a single entry per CDR3 protein. The data show tens of thousands of distinct CDR3 sequences, 90% to 95% seen once. Sequencing was done on a sample of CD8+ T cells from PBMCs. The receptors were gathered from a human donor with multiple sclerosis.

V is TRBV6-5 and J is TRBJ1-2; D unresolved. Germline V gene sequence: CDR1 MNHEY, CDR2 SVGAGI. Trimming cost V 2 bases and J 3 bases, with 7 bases left between them. The CDR3 contains 13 residues. CDR3 nucleotide sequence: TGTGCCAGCAGTTACAATCAGTACTATGGCTACACCTTC. This translates into CASSYNQYYGYTF.

The chain is built from TRBV18 and TRBJ1-1; D gene uncertain. From germline, CDR1 is KGHSH and CDR2 LQKENI. This CDR3 contains 15 residues. V was cut by 3 bases and J by 6 bases, with 17 bases left in between. This chain's CDR3 is CASSPPEQGSAEAFF. The CDR3 nucleotides read TGTGCCAGCTCACCCCCAGAACAAGGGAGCGCTGAAGCTTTCTTT.

This chain links TRBV24-1 with TRBJ1-1; no clear D. V gave up 3 bases and J gave up 4 bases, with 8 bases separating them. The CDR3 is 13 residues long. CDR1 is KGHDR, CDR2 SFDVKD, per germline. The DNA of the CDR3 is TGTGCCACCAGTGATCTTTCCAGCACTGAAGCTTTCTTT. It codes for CATSDLSSTEAFF.

J is TRBJ1-2 and V is TRBV10-3, with no clear D. With 9 bases removed from V and 7 bases from J, the gap between germline ends came to 12 bases. This CDR3 comprises 11 residues. Germline values: CDR1 ENHRY, CDR2 SYGVKD. The CDR3 here is CAIPGVSGYTF. CDR3 bases: TGTGCCATACCCGGCGTCTCTGGCTACACCTTC.

This chain links TRBV28 with TRBJ2-7, with 11 bases identical to TRBD1. Germline CDR1 and CDR2: MDHEN and SYDVKM. The CDR3 contains 14 residues. V was clipped by 10 bases and J by 3 bases; unmatched bases: 8. The DNA for the CDR3 is TGTGCCACCTCCTCCGGGACAGGGGGCTACGAGCAGTACTTC. It yields the protein CATSSGTGGYEQYF.

V usage is TRBV12-3 or TRBV12-4 and J usage is TRBJ2-1, with TRBD2 matching 8 bases. This CDR3 is 15 amino acids long. V lost 1 base, J lost 1 base, and 0 bases stayed unmatched. CDR3 in DNA: TGTGCCAGCAGTTTAGGCGGGAGGTCCTACAATGAGCAGTTCTTC. Its protein product is CASSLGGRSYNEQFF.

This chain uses TRBV11-2 with TRBJ2-3; TRBD2 aligns across 8 bases. With V trimmed by 7 bases and J by 0 bases, 12 bases remained unmatched. This CDR3 is built from 17 residues. Germline assignment: CDR1 SGHAT and CDR2 FQNNGV. CDR3 in DNA: TGTGCCAGCACCATAGCGGGAAGCCTCTCTAGCACAGATACGCAGTATTTT. Translating it yields CASTIAGSLSSTDTQYF.

The rearrangement uses TRBV6-2 or TRBV6-3 and TRBJ2-3; D not certain. The ends were cut back, 4 bases at V and 5 bases at J, with 13 bases in the middle. The CDR3 length is 14 residues. Germline CDR1 reads MNHEY; CDR2 reads SVGEGT. CDR3 DNA: TGTGCCAGCAGTTGGGATCCCCCGCAAGATACGCAGTATTTT. It translates to CASSWDPPQDTQYF.